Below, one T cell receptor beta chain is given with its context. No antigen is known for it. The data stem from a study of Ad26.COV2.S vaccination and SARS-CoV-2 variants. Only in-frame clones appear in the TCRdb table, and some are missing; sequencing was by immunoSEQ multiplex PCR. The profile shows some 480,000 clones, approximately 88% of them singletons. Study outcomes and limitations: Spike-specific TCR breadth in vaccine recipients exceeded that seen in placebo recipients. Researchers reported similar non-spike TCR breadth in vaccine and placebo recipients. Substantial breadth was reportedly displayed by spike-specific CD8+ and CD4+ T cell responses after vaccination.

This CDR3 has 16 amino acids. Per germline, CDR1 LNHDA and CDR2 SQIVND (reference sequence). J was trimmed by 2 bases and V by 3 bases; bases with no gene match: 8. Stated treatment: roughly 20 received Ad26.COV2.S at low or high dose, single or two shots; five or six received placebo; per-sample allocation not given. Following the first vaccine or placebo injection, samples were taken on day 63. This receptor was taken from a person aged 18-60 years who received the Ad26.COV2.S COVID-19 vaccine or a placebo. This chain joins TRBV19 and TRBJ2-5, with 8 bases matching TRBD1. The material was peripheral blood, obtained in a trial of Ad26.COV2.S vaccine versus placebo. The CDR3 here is CASSIWGRGRQETQYF. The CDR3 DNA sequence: TGTGCCAGTAGTATTTGGGGCAGGGGGCGTCAAGAGACCCAGTACTTC. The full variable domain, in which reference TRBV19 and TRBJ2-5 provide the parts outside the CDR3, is DGGITQSPKYLFRKEGQNVTLSCEQNLNHDAMYWYRQDPGQGLRLIYYSQIVNDFQKGDIAEGYSVSREKKESFPLTVTSAQKNPTAFYLCASSIWGRGRQETQYFGPGTRLLVL.